This T cell receptor (beta chain) was obtained from a study of T cell responses to AZD1222 COVID-19 vaccine. Study background: Second doses were pooled across both intervals (about 4 or about 12 weeks).

The study's findings and limits: Researchers report vaccine-associated CD4 TCRs spanning spike, with dominance at 160-218 and 743-854.

Germline CDR1 and CDR2: MGHRA and YSYEKL. The CDR3 sequence is 14 residues long. Trimming took off 6 bases at V and 0 bases at J, with 11 bases between the two ends. The protocol was immunoSEQ multiplex PCR, while the TCRdb copy is restricted to in-frame clones and leaves out a portion. The table records around 91,000 clones, approximately 91% of them present only once. This clone has just a few counts. The antigen remains undetermined. The sample was peripheral blood, taken on day 0 of AZD1222 vaccination. This TCR was sampled from an adult in good health. The rearrangement uses TRBV4-1 and TRBJ1-1; D not resolved. The CDR3 reads CASSWDNLNTEAFF. The CDR3 DNA reads as TGCGCCAGCAGTTGGGATAACTTGAACACTGAAGCTTTCTTT.